Presented here are 7 T cell receptor beta chains from one specimen sequenced in a study of T cell changes during pregnancy in multiple sclerosis. Only in-frame clones appear in the TCRdb table, and some are missing; sequencing was by immunoSEQ multiplex PCR. Of around 100,000 clones listed, around 93% are singletons. This specimen consisted of peripheral blood, obtained after pregnancy. The receptors derive from a female donor with multiple sclerosis, enrolled in a pregnancy study.

Worth noting for this clone: This specimen includes other DNA sequences encoding the same CDR3. The chain links TRBV10-3 to TRBJ2-7, with 7 bases lining up with TRBD1. CDR1 ENHRY and CDR2 SYGVKD come from the germline V gene. There are 12 residues in the CDR3. Trimming removed 6 bases from V and 3 bases from J; junction bases left unmatched: 2. The CDR3 nucleotides are TGTGCCATCAGAGGGGACAGCTACGAGCAGTACTTC. Its translation: CAIRGDSYEQYF.

The chain carries TRBV14 and TRBJ1-3, with D possibly TRBD1 on 5 matching bases. CDR3 size: 14 residues. Trimming shortened V by 4 bases and J by 2 bases, and 9 bases separated the two germline ends. Germline loops: CDR1 SGHDN, CDR2 FVKESK. The CDR3 region is CASSPGGTGNTIYF. The CDR3 coding sequence is TGTGCCAGCAGCCCCGGGGGGACTGGAAACACCATATATTTT.

The V call is TRBV10-3, the J call TRBJ1-5; TRBD1 matches 7 bases. Germline lookup yields CDR1 ENHRY and CDR2 SYGVKD. The CDR3 spans 15 residues. Germline trimming cut 3 bases from V and 3 bases from J; bases unmatched to any gene: 5. The CDR3 spells CAISEGGQFNQPQHF. Written as DNA, the CDR3 is TGTGCCATCAGTGAAGGGGGACAGTTCAATCAGCCCCAGCATTTT.

The chain's CDR3 is CASSLANRGRGYTF. CDR3 nucleotides: TGTGCCAGCAGCTTAGCTAACAGGGGACGAGGCTACACCTTC. The genes are TRBV7-2 and TRBJ1-2; 7 nucleotides match TRBD1. Looked up from germline, CDR1 is SGHTA and CDR2 is FQGNSA. The CDR3 extends over 14 amino acids. The J segment lost 8 bases and the V segment lost 0 bases, leaving 6 bases of the junction unmatched.

The V gene is TRBV4-2, the J gene TRBJ2-5; TRBD2 matches at 8 bases. Germline CDR1 LGHNA, CDR2 YNFKEQ. V dropped 1 base and J dropped 0; count of bases not matched to a gene: 4. The CDR3 length is 16 residues. The CDR3 region has the DNA TGTGCCAGCAGCCAAGTTAGCGGGGTAGACCAAGAGACCCAGTACTTC. It yields the protein CASSQVSGVDQETQYF.

The chain links TRBV2 to TRBJ1-3; 9 nucleotides line up with TRBD1. CDR1 is SNHLY and CDR2 is FYNNEI in the germline V gene. This CDR3 spans 15 amino acids. V gave up 6 bases and J gave up 10 bases; unmatched junction bases: 13. The CDR3 DNA sequence: TGTGCCAGCAGGGGGGACAGGGAAATGGAGGTGACCATATATTTT. This gives the protein CASRGDREMEVTIYF.

The CDR3 DNA follows: TGTGCCTGGGGACAGGTCACCGGGGAGCTGTTTTTT. It specifies CAWGQVTGELFF. The chain uses TRBV30 and TRBJ2-2; 7 bases agree with TRBD1. The J segment lost 4 bases and the V segment lost 5 bases, leaving 1 base of the junction unmatched. The CDR3 sequence is 12 residues long. Germline V lookup: CDR1 GTSNPN, CDR2 SVGIG (reference sequence).